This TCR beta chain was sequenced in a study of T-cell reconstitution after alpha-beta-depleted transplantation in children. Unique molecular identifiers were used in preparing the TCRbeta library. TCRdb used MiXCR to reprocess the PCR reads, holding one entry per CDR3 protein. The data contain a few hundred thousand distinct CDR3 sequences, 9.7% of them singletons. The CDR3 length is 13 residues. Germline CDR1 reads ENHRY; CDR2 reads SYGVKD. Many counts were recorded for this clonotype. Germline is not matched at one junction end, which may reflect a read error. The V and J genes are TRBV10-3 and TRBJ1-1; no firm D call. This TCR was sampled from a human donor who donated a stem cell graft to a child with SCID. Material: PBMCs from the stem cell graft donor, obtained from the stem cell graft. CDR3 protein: CAISKSQNTEAFF. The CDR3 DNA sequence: TGTGCCATCAGTAAGTCCCAGAACACTGAAGCTTTCTTT.